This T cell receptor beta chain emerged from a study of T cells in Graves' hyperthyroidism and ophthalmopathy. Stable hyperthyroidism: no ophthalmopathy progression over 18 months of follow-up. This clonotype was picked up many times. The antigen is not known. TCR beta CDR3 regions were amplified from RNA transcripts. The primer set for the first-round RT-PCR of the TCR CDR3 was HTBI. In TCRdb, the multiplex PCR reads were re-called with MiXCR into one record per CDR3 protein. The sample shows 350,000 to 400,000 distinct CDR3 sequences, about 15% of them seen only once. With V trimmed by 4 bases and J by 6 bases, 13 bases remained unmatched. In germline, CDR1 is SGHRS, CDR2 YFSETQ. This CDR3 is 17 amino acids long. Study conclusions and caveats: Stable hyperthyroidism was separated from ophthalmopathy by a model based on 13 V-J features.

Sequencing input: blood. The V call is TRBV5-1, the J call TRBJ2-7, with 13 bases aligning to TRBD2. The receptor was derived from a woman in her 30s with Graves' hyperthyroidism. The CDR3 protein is CASSHLGLAGEVREQYF. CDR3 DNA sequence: TGCGCCAGCAGCCACTTAGGACTAGCGGGAGAGGTACGCGAGCAGTACTTC.